This T cell receptor (beta chain) stems from a study of molecular identifiers for immune sequencing clone quantification. CDR3 length equals 15 residues. V dropped 5 bases and J dropped 10; count of bases not matched to a gene: 9. Germline V gene data show CDR1 as PRHDT and CDR2 as FYEKMQ (reference sequence). This clonotype was counted ten times or more. In preparing bulk TCR libraries, previously described methods and listed TCR primers were used. MiXCR, run by TCRdb on the PCR reads, gives a single entry per CDR3 protein. The sample holds 62,000 or so distinct CDR3 sequences, approximately 18% seen once. Sorted cells numbering about 20,000 to 1,100,000, with 10%, 30% or 50% RNA, yielded the naive CD8 libraries.

This TCR was recovered from a human donor in good health. Some libraries in this study had Jurkat cell RNA spiked in. The chain joins TRBV13 to TRBJ1-6; 9 bases align to TRBD1. Specimen: naive CD8+ T cells from blood, with Jurkat cell RNA spiked in. The subset here: FACS-sorted CD8+CD4-CCR7+CD45RA+ naive T cells. This chain's CDR3 is CASSPSGDRVSPLHF. The CDR3 DNA is TGTGCCAGCAGCCCCTCCGGGGACAGGGTATCACCCCTCCACTTT. Combining the CDR3 with reference TRBV13 and TRBJ1-6 gives the whole variable domain AAGVIQSPRHLIKEKRETATLKCYPIPRHDTVYWYQQGPGQDPQFLISFYEKMQSDKGSIPDRFSAQQFSDYHSELNMSSLELGDSALYFCASSPSGDRVSPLHFGNGTRLTVT.